The T cell receptor (beta chain) described here comes from a study of PD-1 blockade in classical Hodgkin lymphoma. Study-wide background: A 3 mg/kg intravenous dose of nivolumab was received by patients every 2 weeks. Study conclusions and caveats: Individuals who commenced nivolumab within less than 1 year of ASCT were excluded.

The time point was: cycle 4 day 1 (C4D1), after more than five weeks of nivolumab. Each patient relapsed following autologous stem cell transplantation, and prior brentuximab vedotin exposure differed. Thawed PBMCs were subjected to magnetic negative selection, which yielded isolated CD8+ T cells. Trimming pared 10 bases from V and 7 bases from J, leaving 26 bases between. From germline, CDR1 is MGHDK and CDR2 SYGVNS. This CDR3 is built from 15 residues. TCRdb keeps only in-frame clones here, not all; method: immunoSEQ multiplex PCR. Counted here are 3,000 to 4,500 clones, over 55% occurring once; the ten biggest clones make up about 35%. A note on this clone: Its antigen is undetermined.

The receptor comes from a human donor with classical Hodgkin lymphoma. Sequences were derived from CD8+ T cells from blood, sampled before the fourth cycle of nivolumab. The chain links TRBV25-1 to TRBJ2-7, with a weak D call TRBD2 (9 bases). The CDR3 bases are TGTGCCACCAGGGGGCGGGAGGGCCAACCCCTGGAGCAGTACTTC. Protein product: CATRGREGQPLEQYF.